This T cell receptor beta chain is drawn from a study of T cells in Graves' hyperthyroidism and ophthalmopathy. The study's findings and limits: Before onset, by a median of approximately 6.8 months, the model predicted ophthalmopathy.

Concerning this clonotype itself: Its antigen is as yet unknown.

The hyperthyroidism patients had all been newly diagnosed, and their disease duration was under 2 months. Their ages ranged from 18 to 65 years. Not enrolled were patients with uncontrolled infection, other autoimmune disease, pregnancy or lactation. From 8.5 to 10 ml of fresh peripheral blood, PBMCs were isolated. This CDR3 comprises 14 residues. Germline loops: CDR1 SGHRS, CDR2 YFSETQ. After removal of 4 bases from V and 4 bases from J, the junction contained 7 bases not matched to a gene. Amplification of TCR beta CDR3 regions was performed using RNA transcripts as template. First-round RT-PCR targeting the TCR CDR3 was performed with the HTBI primer set. TCRdb re-analysed the multiplex PCR reads in MiXCR, keeping a single row per CDR3 protein. This table holds some 600,000 distinct CDR3 sequences, approximately 15% found once.

This chain links TRBV5-1 with TRBJ2-5; TRBD1 matches 7 bases. Sequenced: blood. This receptor was identified in a woman in her twenties or thirties with Graves' hyperthyroidism that later progressed to Graves' ophthalmopathy. DNA for the CDR3: TGCGCCAGCAGCCTACAGGGGAATGGAGAGACCCAGTACTTC. It yields the protein CASSLQGNGETQYF.